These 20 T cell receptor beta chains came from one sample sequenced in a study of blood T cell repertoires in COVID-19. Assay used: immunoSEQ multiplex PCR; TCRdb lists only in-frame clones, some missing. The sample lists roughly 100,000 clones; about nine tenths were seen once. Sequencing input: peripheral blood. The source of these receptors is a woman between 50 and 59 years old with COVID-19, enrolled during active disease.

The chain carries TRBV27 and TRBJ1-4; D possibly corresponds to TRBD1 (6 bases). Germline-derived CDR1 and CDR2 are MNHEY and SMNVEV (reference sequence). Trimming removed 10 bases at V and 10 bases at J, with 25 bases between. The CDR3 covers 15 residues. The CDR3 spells CATRELMGARGKLFF. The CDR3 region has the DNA TGTGCCACCCGGGAATTAATGGGGGCGAGGGGAAAACTGTTTTTT.

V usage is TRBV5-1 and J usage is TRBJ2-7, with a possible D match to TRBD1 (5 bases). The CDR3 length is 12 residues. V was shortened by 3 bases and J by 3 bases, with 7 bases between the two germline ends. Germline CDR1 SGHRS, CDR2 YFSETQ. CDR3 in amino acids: CASSSTDYEQYF. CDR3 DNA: TGCGCCAGCAGCTCGACAGACTACGAGCAGTACTTC.

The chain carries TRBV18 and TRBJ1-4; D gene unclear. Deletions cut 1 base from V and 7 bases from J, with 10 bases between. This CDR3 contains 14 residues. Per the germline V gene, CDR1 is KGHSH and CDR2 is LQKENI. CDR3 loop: CASSPRRDPEKLFF. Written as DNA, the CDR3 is TGTGCCAGCTCACCACGGCGGGATCCTGAAAAACTGTTTTTT. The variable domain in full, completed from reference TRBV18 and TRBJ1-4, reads NAGVMQNPRHLVRRRGQEARLRCSPMKGHSHVYWYRQLPEEGLKFMVYLQKENIIDESGMPKERFSAEFPKEGPSILRIQQVVRGDSAAYFCASSPRRDPEKLFFGSGTQLSVL.

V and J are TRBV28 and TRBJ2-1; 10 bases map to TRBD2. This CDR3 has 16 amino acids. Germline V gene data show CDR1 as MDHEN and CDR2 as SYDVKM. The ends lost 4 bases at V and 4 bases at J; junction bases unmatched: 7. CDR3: CASSSRSGGDYNEQFF. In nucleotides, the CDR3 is TGTGCCAGCAGTTCGCGGAGCGGGGGGGATTACAATGAGCAGTTCTTC.

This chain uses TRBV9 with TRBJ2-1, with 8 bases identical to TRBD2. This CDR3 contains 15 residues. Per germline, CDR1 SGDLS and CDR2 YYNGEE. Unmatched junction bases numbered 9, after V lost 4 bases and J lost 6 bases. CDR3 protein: CASSLSGGQINEQFF. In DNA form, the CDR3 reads TGTGCCAGCAGCCTATCGGGGGGGCAGATCAATGAGCAGTTCTTC.

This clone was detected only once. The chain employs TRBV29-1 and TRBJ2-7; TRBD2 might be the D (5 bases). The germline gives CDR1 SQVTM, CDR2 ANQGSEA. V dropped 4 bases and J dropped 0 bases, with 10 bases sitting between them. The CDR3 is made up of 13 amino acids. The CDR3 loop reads CSVGTGSSYEQYF. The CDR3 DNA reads TGCAGCGTTGGGACGGGGAGCTCCTACGAGCAGTACTTC.

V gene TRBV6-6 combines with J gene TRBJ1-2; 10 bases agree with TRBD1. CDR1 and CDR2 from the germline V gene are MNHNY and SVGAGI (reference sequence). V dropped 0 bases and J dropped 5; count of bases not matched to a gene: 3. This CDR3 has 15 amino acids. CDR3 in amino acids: CASSYSGQGNYGYTF. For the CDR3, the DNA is TGTGCCAGCAGTTACTCGGGACAGGGGAATTATGGCTACACCTTC.

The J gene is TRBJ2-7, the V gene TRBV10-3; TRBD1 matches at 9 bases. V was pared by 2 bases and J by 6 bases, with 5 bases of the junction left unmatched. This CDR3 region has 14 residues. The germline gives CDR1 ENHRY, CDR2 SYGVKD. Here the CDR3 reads CAISETGQGSEQYF. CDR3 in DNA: TGTGCCATCAGTGAGACGGGACAGGGCTCCGAGCAGTACTTC.

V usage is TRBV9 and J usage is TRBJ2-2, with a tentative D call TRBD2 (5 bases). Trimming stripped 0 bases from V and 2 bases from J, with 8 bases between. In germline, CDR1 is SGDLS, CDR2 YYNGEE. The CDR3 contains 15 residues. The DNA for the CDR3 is TGTGCCAGCAGCGTAGGGGGAGTCAACACCGGGGAGCTGTTTTTT. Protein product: CASSVGGVNTGELFF.

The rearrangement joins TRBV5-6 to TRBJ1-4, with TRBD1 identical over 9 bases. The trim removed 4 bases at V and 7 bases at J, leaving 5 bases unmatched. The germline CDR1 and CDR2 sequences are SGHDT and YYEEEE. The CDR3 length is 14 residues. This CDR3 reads CASSKQGAGEKLFF. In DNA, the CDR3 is TGTGCCAGCAGCAAACAGGGGGCGGGTGAAAAACTGTTTTTT.

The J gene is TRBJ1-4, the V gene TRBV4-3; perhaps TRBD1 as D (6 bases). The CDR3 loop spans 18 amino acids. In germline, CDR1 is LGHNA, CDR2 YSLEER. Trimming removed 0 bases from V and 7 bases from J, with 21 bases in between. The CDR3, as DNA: TGCGCCAGCAGCCAAGATAGGAGTGCGGACAGCGATTTTGAAAAACTGTTTTTT. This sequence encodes CASSQDRSADSDFEKLFF.

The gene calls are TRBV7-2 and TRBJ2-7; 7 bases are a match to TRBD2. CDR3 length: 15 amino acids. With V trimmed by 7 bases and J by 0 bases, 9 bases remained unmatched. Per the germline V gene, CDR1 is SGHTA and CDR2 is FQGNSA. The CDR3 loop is CASNPDGGSSYEQYF. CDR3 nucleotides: TGTGCCAGCAATCCAGACGGGGGGAGCTCCTACGAGCAGTACTTC.

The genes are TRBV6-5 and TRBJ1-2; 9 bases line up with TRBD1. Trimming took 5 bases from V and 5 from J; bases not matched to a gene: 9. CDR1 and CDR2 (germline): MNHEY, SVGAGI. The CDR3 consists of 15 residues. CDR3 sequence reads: CASSNPTGGWYGYTF. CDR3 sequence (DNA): TGTGCCAGCAGTAACCCGACAGGGGGGTGGTATGGCTACACCTTC.

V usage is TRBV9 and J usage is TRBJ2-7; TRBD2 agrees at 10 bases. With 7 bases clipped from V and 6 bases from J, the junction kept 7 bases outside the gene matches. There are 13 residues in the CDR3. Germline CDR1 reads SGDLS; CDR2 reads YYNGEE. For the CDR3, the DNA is TGTGCCAGCGGGAGCGGGGGGGCCGGCGAGCAGTACTTC. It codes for CASGSGGAGEQYF.

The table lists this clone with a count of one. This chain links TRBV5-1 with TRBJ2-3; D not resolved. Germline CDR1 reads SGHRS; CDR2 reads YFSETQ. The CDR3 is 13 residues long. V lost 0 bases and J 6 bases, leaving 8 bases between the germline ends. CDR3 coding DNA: TGCGCCAGCAGCTTGGCCGTTTCGGATACGCAGTATTTT. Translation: CASSLAVSDTQYF.

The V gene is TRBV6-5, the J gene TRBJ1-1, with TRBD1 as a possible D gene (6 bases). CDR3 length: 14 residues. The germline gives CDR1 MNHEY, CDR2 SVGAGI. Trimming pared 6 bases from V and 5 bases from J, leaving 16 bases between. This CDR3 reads CASRPTGYRTEAFF. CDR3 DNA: TGTGCCAGCAGACCCACAGGGTATAGAACTGAAGCTTTCTTT.

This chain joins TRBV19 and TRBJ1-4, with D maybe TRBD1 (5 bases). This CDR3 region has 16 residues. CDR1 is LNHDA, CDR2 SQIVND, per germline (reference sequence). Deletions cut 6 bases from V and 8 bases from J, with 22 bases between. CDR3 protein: CASRLVLQGSGEKLFF. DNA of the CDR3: TGTGCCAGTAGGTTGGTCCTGCAGGGTTCCGGAGAAAAACTGTTTTTT.

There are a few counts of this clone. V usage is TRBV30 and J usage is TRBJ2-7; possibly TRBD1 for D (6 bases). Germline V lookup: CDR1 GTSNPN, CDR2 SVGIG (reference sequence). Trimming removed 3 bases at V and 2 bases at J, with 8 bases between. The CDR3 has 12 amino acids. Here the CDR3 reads CAWRYRAYEQYF. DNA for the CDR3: TGTGCCTGGAGGTACAGGGCCTACGAGCAGTACTTC.

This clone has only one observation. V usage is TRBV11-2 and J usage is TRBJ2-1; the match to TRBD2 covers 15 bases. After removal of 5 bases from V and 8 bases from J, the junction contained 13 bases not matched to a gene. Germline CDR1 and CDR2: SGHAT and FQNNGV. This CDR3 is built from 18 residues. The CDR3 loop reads CASSAGRTSGGADDEQFF. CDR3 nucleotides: TGTGCCAGCAGCGCCGGTCGGACTAGCGGGGGGGCCGACGATGAGCAGTTCTTC.

The CDR3 DNA reads TGTGCCAGCAGCTTAGCGCAACAGGACGAGCAGTACTTC. The encoded protein is CASSLAQQDEQYF. V gene TRBV7-7 combines with J gene TRBJ2-7; weak D call: TRBD1 (5 bases). The V and J ends lost 0 bases and 5 bases respectively, with 8 bases between them. Germline CDR1 SSHAT, CDR2 FNYEAQ (reference sequence). The CDR3 consists of 13 residues.